One sample yielded the 8 T cell receptor beta chains listed below, sequenced in a study of T cell changes during pregnancy in multiple sclerosis. TCRdb's table, derived via immunoSEQ multiplex PCR, lists solely in-frame clones and lacks some. The sample carries under 95,000 clones, just over 90% recorded once. The material was peripheral blood, obtained in the second trimester of pregnancy. These receptors originate from a female donor in good health, enrolled as a control in a pregnancy study.

The genes are TRBV19 and TRBJ1-2; 8 nucleotides line up with TRBD1. This CDR3 spans 18 amino acids. The trim removed 1 base at V and 1 base at J, leaving 11 bases unmatched. Per germline, CDR1 LNHDA and CDR2 SQIVND (reference sequence). The CDR3 loop reads CASSIGGQGARYNYGYTF. The CDR3 coding sequence is TGTGCCAGTAGTATAGGCGGGCAGGGGGCCAGGTATAACTATGGCTACACCTTC.

This rearrangement joins TRBV7-9 to TRBJ1-1; 7 bases agree with TRBD1. CDR3 length equals 18 residues. The germline gives CDR1 SEHNR, CDR2 FQNEAQ (reference sequence). V shed 7 bases and J 2 bases; nucleotides not matched to a gene: 19. The DNA for the CDR3 is TGTGCCAGCATCCATGCGGTGACAGGGCCTGCGAGTAACACTGAAGCTTTCTTT. Its protein is CASIHAVTGPASNTEAFF.

The chain uses TRBV25-1 and TRBJ1-4; 9 nucleotides agree with TRBD1. The trim removed 3 bases at V and 4 bases at J, leaving 3 bases unmatched. Germline V gives CDR1 MGHDK, CDR2 SYGVNS. CDR3 length: 15 amino acids. This CDR3 reads CASSDLGQGNEKLFF. CDR3 DNA sequence: TGTGCCAGCAGTGATTTGGGACAGGGTAATGAAAAACTGTTTTTT.

The gene calls are TRBV11-2 and TRBJ2-5; 8 bases map to TRBD2. CDR1 and CDR2 from the germline V gene are SGHAT and FQNNGV. This CDR3 is 15 amino acids long. V was pared by 5 bases and J by 5 bases, with 10 bases of the junction left unmatched. The CDR3 DNA reads TGTGCCAGCAGCCCCCGGGGGGGGAGGGTTGAGACCCAGTACTTC. Protein product: CASSPRGGRVETQYF.

The chain uses TRBV2 and TRBJ2-6; D is unresolved. The CDR3 loop spans 16 amino acids. The V gene's germline CDR1 is SNHLY and CDR2 FYNNEI. V lost 3 bases and J 0 bases, leaving 9 bases between the germline ends. CDR3: CASSDISTSGANVLTF. The CDR3 nucleotides are TGTGCCAGCAGTGATATAAGCACCTCTGGGGCCAACGTCCTGACTTTC.

The chain couples TRBV19 to TRBJ1-2, with 8 bases fitting TRBD1. V shed 5 bases, J shed 5 bases, and the junction held 13 bases outside the gene matches. In germline, CDR1 is LNHDA, CDR2 SQIVND (reference sequence). CDR3 length equals 16 residues. CDR3 sequence: CASSPLPRGLGYGYTF. CDR3 DNA: TGTGCCAGTAGTCCACTACCCAGGGGGCTTGGGTATGGCTACACCTTC.

J is TRBJ1-5 and V is TRBV19; 7 bases map to TRBD1. Germline V gene data show CDR1 as LNHDA and CDR2 as SQIVND (reference sequence). The CDR3 runs to 14 residues. The J segment lost 0 bases and the V segment lost 10 bases, leaving 6 bases of the junction unmatched. The CDR3 loop reads CATSWTGSNQPQHF. The CDR3 nucleotides read TGTGCCACTTCATGGACAGGTAGCAATCAGCCCCAGCATTTT.

The chain carries TRBV11-2 and TRBJ1-1; possible D gene TRBD1, 6 bases. The germline V and J ends were trimmed by 5 bases and 4 bases, with 11 bases remaining between them. The CDR3 runs 13 residues. The germline CDR1 and CDR2 sequences are SGHAT and FQNNGV. The CDR3 region is CASSSQGSTEAFF. In nucleotides, the CDR3 is TGTGCCAGCAGCAGTCAGGGGTCCACTGAAGCTTTCTTT.